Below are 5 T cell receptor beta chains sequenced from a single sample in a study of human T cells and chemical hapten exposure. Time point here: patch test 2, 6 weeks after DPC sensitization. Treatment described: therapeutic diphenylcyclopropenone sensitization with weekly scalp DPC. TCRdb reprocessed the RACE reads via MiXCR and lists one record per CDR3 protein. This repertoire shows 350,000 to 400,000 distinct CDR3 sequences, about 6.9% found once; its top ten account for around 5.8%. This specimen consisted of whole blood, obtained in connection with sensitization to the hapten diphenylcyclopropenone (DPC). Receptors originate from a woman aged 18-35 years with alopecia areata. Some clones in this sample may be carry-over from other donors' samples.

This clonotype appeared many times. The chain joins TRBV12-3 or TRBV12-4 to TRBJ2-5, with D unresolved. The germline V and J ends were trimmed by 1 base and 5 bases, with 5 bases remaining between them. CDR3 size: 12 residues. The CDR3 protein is CASSLERETQYF. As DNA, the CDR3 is TGTGCCAGCAGTTTAGAGAGGGAGACCCAGTACTTC.

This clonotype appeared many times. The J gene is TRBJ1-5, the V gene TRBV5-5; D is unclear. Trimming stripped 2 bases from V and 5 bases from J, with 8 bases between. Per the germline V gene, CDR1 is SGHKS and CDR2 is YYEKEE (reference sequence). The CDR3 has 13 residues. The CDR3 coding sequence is TGTGCCAGCAGCTTAGGGCCCGATCAGCCCCAGCATTTT. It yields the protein CASSLGPDQPQHF.

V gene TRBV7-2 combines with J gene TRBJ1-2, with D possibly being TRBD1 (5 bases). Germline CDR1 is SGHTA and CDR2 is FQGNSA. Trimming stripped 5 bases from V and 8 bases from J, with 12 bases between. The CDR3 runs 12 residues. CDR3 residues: CASSPTRTGYTF. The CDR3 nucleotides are TGTGCCAGCAGCCCCACCAGGACAGGCTACACCTTC.

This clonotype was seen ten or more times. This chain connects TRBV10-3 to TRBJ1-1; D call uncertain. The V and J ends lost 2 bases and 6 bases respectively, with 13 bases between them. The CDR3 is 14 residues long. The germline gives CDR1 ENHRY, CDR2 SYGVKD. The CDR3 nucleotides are TGTGCCATCAGTGAGCCAGGACTTATCGCTGAAGCTTTCTTT. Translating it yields CAISEPGLIAEAFF.

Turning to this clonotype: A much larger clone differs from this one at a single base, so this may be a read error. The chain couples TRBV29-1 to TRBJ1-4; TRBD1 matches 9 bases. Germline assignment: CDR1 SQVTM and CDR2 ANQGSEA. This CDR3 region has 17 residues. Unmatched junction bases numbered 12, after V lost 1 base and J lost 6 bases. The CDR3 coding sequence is TGCAGCGTTGAAGGGGGCTCAACCCGGACAGGGGATGAAAAACTGTTTTTT. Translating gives CSVEGGSTRTGDEKLFF.